Sequencing of this T cell receptor beta chain was carried out in a study of T cell changes during pregnancy in multiple sclerosis (dated by TCRdb to between 2018 and 2020). General notes on the study: In women with multiple sclerosis, the researchers looked at how the T cell repertoire shifted as pregnancy progressed.

Libraries were prepared through the immunoSEQ multiplex PCR assay. TCRdb took this table from immuneACCESS and kept in-frame rearrangements with V and J called. Such tables lack part of the clones; where checked against another copy, unresolved V genes explain under half of the gap, and the rest is unexplained. The sample data list 55,000 to 70,000 clones, and roughly 90% of these were observed just once. Less than 2% of the sample is held by the ten biggest clonotypes. As to this clone: Its antigen remains undetermined. No much larger clonotype is one base removed from it; base qualities were not supplied.

CDR1 SGHTA and CDR2 FQGNSA are derived from the germline V gene. The CDR3 holds 15 amino acids from the cysteine to the phenylalanine. Only the CDR3 region is kept as DNA, spanning 45 bases read in frame from base 1. V loses 1 base, J loses 7 bases, and the germline ends lie 14 bases apart. The sequence links TRBV7-2 to TRBJ1-5; the D gene lacks a confident call. The clonotype comes from a female donor with multiple sclerosis, enrolled in a pregnancy study. The sample in question was peripheral blood, obtained after pregnancy. The CDR3 corresponds to CASSLVPGKAQPQHF. The DNA reads as follows: TGTGCCAGCAGCTTAGTACCGGGGAAGGCGCAGCCCCAGCATTTT.